Below are 27 T cell receptor beta chains sequenced from a single sample in a study of blood T cell repertoires in COVID-19 (dated by TCRdb to 2018 to 2020). Library preparation was by the immunoSEQ multiplex PCR assay. Entries here come from immuneACCESS through TCRdb and include only in-frame sequences with V and J called. Some clones fail to appear in such tables; in the studies checked, an unresolved V gene covers under half of the shortfall, and the cause of the remainder is unknown. Present in this sample are just over 300,000 clones, 65% to 90% of which were seen just once. Approximately 4.1% of the sample is held by the ten biggest clonotypes. The sequenced sample was PBMCs or T cells enriched from blood (not recorded which). These receptors originate from a young man who had recovered from COVID-19.

The chain employs TRBV29-1 and TRBJ1-2; a possible D gene is TRBD1 (5 bases). The CDR3 runs 13 residues. The germline V gene encodes CDR1 SQVTM and CDR2 ANQGSEA. The ends were cut back, 8 bases at V and 4 bases at J, with 17 bases in the middle. The CDR3 nucleotides read TGCAGCACACCGCAACGGAGGGGCTATGGCTACACCTTC. This gives the protein CSTPQRRGYGYTF.

This chain connects TRBV11-1 to TRBJ1-2; a weak D match, TRBD1 (6 bases). This CDR3 contains 13 residues. V lost 5 bases, J lost 3 bases, and 10 bases lay in between. Germline CDR1 is SGHAT and CDR2 is FQDESV (reference sequence). CDR3 sequence (DNA): TGTGCCAGCAGCCCCGGACAGCACTATGGCTACACCTTC. It yields the protein CASSPGQHYGYTF.

The CDR3 bases are TGTGCCAGCAGACCCCGGCTAGCGAGCTCCTACAATGAGCAGTTCTTC. This sequence encodes CASRPRLASSYNEQFF. The chain links TRBV28 to TRBJ2-1; D possibly corresponds to TRBD2 (6 bases). Germline lookup yields CDR1 MDHEN and CDR2 SYDVKM. V was cut by 6 bases and J by 0 bases, with 15 bases left in between. The CDR3 runs to 16 residues.

The chain has TRBV19 and TRBJ1-1; 7 nucleotides match TRBD1. The CDR3 consists of 15 residues. From germline, CDR1 is LNHDA and CDR2 SQIVND (reference sequence). Trimming took 5 bases from V and 3 from J; bases not matched to a gene: 9. DNA for the CDR3: TGTGCCAGTAGTGTCCGGGACAGTGAATACACTGAAGCTTTCTTT. Its translation: CASSVRDSEYTEAFF.

The rearrangement uses TRBV7-9 and TRBJ2-2; D might be TRBD2 (6 bases). This CDR3 is built from 17 residues. Germline V gene sequence: CDR1 SEHNR, CDR2 FQNEAQ (reference sequence). The V end was cut by 0 bases, the J end by 9 bases, with 20 bases between. The CDR3, as DNA: TGTGCCAGCAGCTTAGCCCAACCGGGACTGGCGTTCCGGGAGCTGTTTTTT. This translates into CASSLAQPGLAFRELFF.

The chain links TRBV7-9 to TRBJ2-3; maybe TRBD2 (7 bases). The V gene's germline CDR1 is SEHNR and CDR2 FQNEAQ (reference sequence). The CDR3 runs 18 residues. Trimming pared 5 bases from V and 0 bases from J, leaving 21 bases between. CDR3 nucleotide sequence: TGTGCCAGCAGCCCCTGGGGGGGCGGGCTGGCTAGCACAGATACGCAGTATTTT. As protein: CASSPWGGGLASTDTQYF.

This sequence joins TRBV18 and TRBJ1-1; no clear D gene. Germline CDR1 KGHSH, CDR2 LQKENI. CDR3 length equals 11 residues. Trimming stripped 3 bases from V and 7 bases from J, with 6 bases between. CDR3 residues: CASSPLNEAFF. CDR3 coding DNA: TGTGCCAGCTCACCTCTAAATGAAGCTTTCTTT.

The sample holds a few counts of this clone. J is TRBJ1-4 and V is TRBV5-8; D is unclear. The V and J ends lost 3 bases and 4 bases respectively, with 13 bases between them. The length of the CDR3 is 15 residues. CDR1 SGHTS and CDR2 YDEGEE come from the germline V gene. CDR3 DNA sequence: TGTGCCAGCAGCTCCGTTCGGGTTAATAATGAAAAACTGTTTTTT. Protein sequence: CASSSVRVNNEKLFF.

This clone has a handful of counts. The chain employs TRBV2 and TRBJ2-7; a weak D match, TRBD1 (5 bases). CDR1 and CDR2 from the germline V gene are SNHLY and FYNNEI. V gave up 3 bases and J gave up 4 bases, with 13 bases separating them. There are 14 residues in the CDR3. CDR3 loop: CASSELGPTYEQYF. In DNA form, the CDR3 reads TGTGCCAGCAGTGAGCTGGGGCCCACTTACGAGCAGTACTTC.

The gene calls are TRBV3-1 (or the pseudogene TRBV3-2) and TRBJ2-5; TRBD1 agrees at 7 bases. The junction had 3 bases not matched to a gene; V was cut back by 6 bases and J by 5 bases. Germline assignment: CDR1 LGHDT and CDR2 YNNKEL (reference sequence). This CDR3 region has 12 residues. As DNA, the CDR3 is TGTGCCAGCAGACAGGGGTGGGAGACCCAGTACTTC. This codes for CASRQGWETQYF.

The V gene is TRBV9, the J gene TRBJ2-7; possibly TRBD2 for D (6 bases). This CDR3 region has 17 residues. V lost 1 base and J lost 6, with 23 bases in between. The germline V gene encodes CDR1 SGDLS and CDR2 YYNGEE. CDR3 sequence (DNA): TGTGCCAGCAGCGTAAGCAACGGGACTCCGGAGGACTCCGAGCAGTACTTC. This gives the protein CASSVSNGTPEDSEQYF.

V is TRBV24-1 and J is TRBJ2-7, with D possibly matching TRBD1 (5 bases). This CDR3 is 11 amino acids long. Germline V gene sequence: CDR1 KGHDR, CDR2 SFDVKD. Deletions cut 7 bases from V and 5 bases from J, with 8 bases between. Here the CDR3 DNA reads TGTGCCACCAGATTCAGGGACGAGCAGTACTTC. Translating it yields CATRFRDEQYF.

The sample holds a few counts of this clone. This sequence joins TRBV19 and TRBJ1-2; D is perhaps TRBD1 (5 bases). Germline CDR1 is LNHDA and CDR2 is SQIVND (reference sequence). V dropped 1 base and J dropped 4 bases, with 13 bases sitting between them. The CDR3 has 15 amino acids. This CDR3 reads CASSIVGGPPYGYTF. Here the CDR3 DNA reads TGTGCCAGTAGTATAGTGGGGGGACCCCCCTATGGCTACACCTTC. The variable domain in full, completed from reference TRBV19 and TRBJ1-2, reads DGGITQSPKYLFRKEGQNVTLSCEQNLNHDAMYWYRQDPGQGLRLIYYSQIVNDFQKGDIAEGYSVSREKKESFPLTVTSAQKNPTAFYLCASSIVGGPPYGYTFGSGTRLTVV.

The chain's CDR3 is CASSLAPSGRGGETQYF. As DNA, the CDR3 is TGTGCCAGCAGCTTAGCCCCTAGCGGGAGGGGGGGAGAGACCCAGTACTTC. V and J are TRBV11-3 and TRBJ2-5; the match to TRBD2 covers 12 bases. Trimming removed 1 base from V and 4 bases from J; junction bases left unmatched: 7. The CDR3 totals 17 residues. Looked up from germline, CDR1 is SGHNT and CDR2 is YENEEA.

This clone was seen only once. The chain joins TRBV18 to TRBJ2-7; maybe TRBD2 (6 bases). The CDR3 spans 12 residues. CDR1 and CDR2 (germline): KGHSH, LQKENI. Trimming removed 3 bases from V and 6 bases from J, with 9 bases in between. The CDR3 region has the DNA TGTGCCAGCTCACCGTGGGGAGGCGAGCAGTACTTC. Its translation is CASSPWGGEQYF.

The chain carries TRBV7-2 and TRBJ1-3; D is perhaps TRBD1 (5 bases). The germline gives CDR1 SGHTA, CDR2 FQGNSA. Between the trimmed V and J ends, which lost 1 base and 0 bases, there was a span of 13 bases. This CDR3 region has 17 residues. CDR3 residues: CASSLGTGTYSGNTIYF. CDR3 DNA: TGTGCCAGCAGCTTAGGAACAGGAACGTACTCTGGAAACACCATATATTTT.

This chain joins TRBV5-1 and TRBJ2-7; maybe TRBD1 (7 bases). CDR1 and CDR2 (germline): SGHRS, YFSETQ. V gave up 1 base and J gave up 7 bases, with 21 bases separating them. CDR3 size: 16 residues. As DNA, the CDR3 is TGCGCCAGCAGCTTGTTGCGGACAGGCGGGATGCATGAGCAGTACTTC. Translating it yields CASSLLRTGGMHEQYF. The variable domain in full, completed from reference TRBV5-1 and TRBJ2-7, reads KAGVTQTPRYLIKTRGQQVTLSCSPISGHRSVSWYQQTPGQGLQFLFEYFSETQRNKGNFPGRFSGRQFSNSRSEMNVSTLELGDSALYLCASSLLRTGGMHEQYFGPGTRLTVT.

As to this clone: At one end the junction does not follow the germline gene, possibly because of a read error. J is TRBJ2-7 and V is TRBV30, with a possible D match to TRBD2 (5 bases). Germline values: CDR1 GTSNPN, CDR2 SVGIG (reference sequence). This CDR3 spans 14 amino acids. The CDR3 DNA reads TGTGCCTGGAGTAAAGGGAGCCCTTCCTCCGAGCAGTACTTC. Its protein is CAWSKGSPSSEQYF.

The genes are TRBV9 and TRBJ1-4; a possible D gene is TRBD1 (6 bases). This CDR3 comprises 15 residues. Trimming shortened V by 4 bases and J by 0 bases, and 10 bases separated the two germline ends. Germline V gene sequence: CDR1 SGDLS, CDR2 YYNGEE. CDR3 in DNA: TGTGCCAGCAGCACAGACAGGTCAACTAATGAAAAACTGTTTTTT. Protein: CASSTDRSTNEKLFF. Drawing the rest from reference TRBV9 and TRBJ1-4, the complete variable domain is DSGVTQTPKHLITATGQRVTLRCSPRSGDLSVYWYQQSLDQGLQFLIQYYNGEERAKGNILERFSAQQFPDLHSELNLSSLELGDSALYFCASSTDRSTNEKLFFGSGTQLSVL.

This chain connects TRBV12-5 to TRBJ1-2, with TRBD1 matching 7 bases. Losses at the gene ends were 3 bases for V and 4 bases for J; bases not matched to a gene: 5. Germline assignment: CDR1 LGHNT and CDR2 FRNRAP. This CDR3 comprises 14 residues. The CDR3 loop is CASGFRAGGYGYTF. The DNA of the CDR3 is TGTGCTAGTGGTTTCCGGGCAGGGGGCTATGGCTACACCTTC. Drawing the rest from reference TRBV12-5 and TRBJ1-2, the complete variable domain is DARVTQTPRHKVTEMGQEVTMRCQPILGHNTVFWYRQTMMQGLELLAYFRNRAPLDDSGMPKDRFSAEMPDATLATLKIQPSEPRDSAVYFCASGFRAGGYGYTFGSGTRLTVV.

The chain recombines TRBV5-6 with TRBJ1-2; 8 bases align to TRBD1. The germline V gene has CDR1 SGHDT and CDR2 YYEEEE. The CDR3 runs 15 residues. V lost 4 bases and J lost 5; bases outside the gene matches: 10. This CDR3 reads CASSADRGIGYGYTF. CDR3 in DNA: TGTGCCAGCAGCGCTGACAGGGGCATTGGGTATGGCTACACCTTC.

The V and J genes are TRBV18 and TRBJ1-1; D ambiguous. Per germline, CDR1 KGHSH and CDR2 LQKENI. The V end was cut by 8 bases, the J end by 3 bases, with 16 bases between. CDR3 size: 14 residues. This CDR3 is CASTTRGSDTEAFF. CDR3 sequence (DNA): TGTGCCAGCACAACGCGGGGTTCTGACACTGAAGCTTTCTTT.

The chain is built from TRBV3-1 (or the pseudogene TRBV3-2) and TRBJ1-5, with a possible D match to TRBD1 (6 bases). V lost 5 bases and J 0 bases, leaving 11 bases between the germline ends. This CDR3 contains 15 residues. Germline V gene sequence: CDR1 LGHDT, CDR2 YNNKEL (reference sequence). DNA for the CDR3: TGTGCCAGCAGCGGGACACATTATAGCAATCAGCCCCAGCATTTT. Translated: CASSGTHYSNQPQHF.

The CDR3 here is CATSDFTGNSNQPQHF. The DNA of the CDR3 is TGTGCCACCAGTGATTTCACAGGCAATAGCAATCAGCCCCAGCATTTT. This chain joins TRBV24-1 and TRBJ1-5, with D possibly being TRBD1 (5 bases). The V gene's germline CDR1 is KGHDR and CDR2 SFDVKD. The CDR3 is 16 amino acids. The ends were cut back, 1 base at V and 0 bases at J, with 9 bases in the middle.

This chain uses TRBV13 with TRBJ2-3; D is undetermined. Trimming stripped 1 base from V and 3 bases from J, with 8 bases between. Germline CDR1 PRHDT, CDR2 FYEKMQ (reference sequence). The CDR3 extends over 14 amino acids. CDR3 loop: CASSLDPTTDTQYF. As DNA, the CDR3 is TGTGCCAGCAGCTTAGATCCAACTACAGATACGCAGTATTTT. The full variable domain, its missing parts supplied by reference TRBV13 and TRBJ2-3, is AAGVIQSPRHLIKEKRETATLKCYPIPRHDTVYWYQQGPGQDPQFLISFYEKMQSDKGSIPDRFSAQQFSDYHSELNMSSLELGDSALYFCASSLDPTTDTQYFGPGTRLTVL.

This clone was seen a handful of times. The CDR3 reads CASSEFRGTEAFF. CDR3 nucleotide sequence: TGTGCCAGCAGTGAATTCAGGGGGACTGAAGCTTTCTTT. This chain connects TRBV12-3 or TRBV12-4 to TRBJ1-1, with 7 bases that match TRBD1. After removal of 5 bases from V and 5 bases from J, the junction contained 5 bases not matched to a gene. This CDR3 has 13 amino acids.

This clone has at least ten counts. The rearrangement links TRBV2 to TRBJ2-2; TRBD2 is a possible D gene (5 bases). Trimming shortened V by 7 bases and J by 5 bases, and 14 bases separated the two germline ends. In germline, CDR1 is SNHLY, CDR2 FYNNEI. The CDR3 covers 14 residues. CDR3 coding DNA: TGTGCCAGCATGATATCGACGGGAACCGGGGAGCTGTTTTTT. Translated, it gives CASMISTGTGELFF.